The rows below give T cell receptor beta chains drawn from one sample of a study of T cell changes during pregnancy in multiple sclerosis. The data were produced by immunoSEQ multiplex PCR, yet TCRdb's version contains in-frame clones alone and is incomplete. Here the sample spans fewer than 150,000 clones, roughly 96% being singletons. The material sequenced was peripheral blood, taken after pregnancy. Receptors were obtained from a female donor with multiple sclerosis, enrolled in a pregnancy study. Both conserved end residues are part of each CDR3. D genes are given only for firm matches. Clone size appears in some rows only: once, few, many, or a class for an expanded clone.

clone_size	v_call	d_call	j_call	cdr3_nt	cdr3_aa
NA	TRBV7-8	NA	TRBJ1-5	TGTGCCAGCAGCTTAGCGCCGGGTCAGCCCCAGCATTTT	CASSLAPGQPQHF
NA	TRBV7-6	TRBD1	TRBJ2-5	TGTGCCAGCAGCCCCAGGACAGGGGGAGAGACCCAGTACTTC	CASSPRTGGETQYF
NA	TRBV4-2	TRBD2	TRBJ2-1	TGTGCCAGCAGCCAAAGAGGGAGCGGGAGGGTCTACAATGAGCAGTTCTTC	CASSQRGSGRVYNEQFF
NA	TRBV7-9	TRBD2	TRBJ2-7	TGTGCCAGCAGCTTAGGTGGTAGCGGGGACGAGCAGTACTTC	CASSLGGSGDEQYF
NA	TRBV19	TRBD1	TRBJ1-2	TGTGCCAGTAGTGTGAGGACAGGGGGCACTTATGGCTACACCTTC	CASSVRTGGTYGYTF
NA	TRBV19	NA	TRBJ1-5	TGTGCCAGTTCGCCCGGACAGACTAGCAATCAGCCCCAGCATTTT	CASSPGQTSNQPQHF
NA	TRBV5-1	TRBD1	TRBJ2-7	TGCGCCAGCAGCCTAACCGGGACAGGATCCTACGAGCAGTACTTC	CASSLTGTGSYEQYF
NA	TRBV6-5	TRBD1	TRBJ2-7	TGTGCCACCTGCGAACGACAGGGGCCGACCTACGAGCAGTACTTC	CATCERQGPTYEQYF
NA	TRBV4-1	TRBD2	TRBJ2-2	TGCGCCAGCAGCCACGCCGTTAGCGGGAGATTTGCCGGGGAGCTGTTTTTT	CASSHAVSGRFAGELFF
NA	TRBV13	TRBD2	TRBJ2-3	TGTGCCAGCAGCAAAGCGGGAGGTGGTGTGGATACGCAGTATTTT	CASSKAGGGVDTQYF
NA	TRBV28	NA	TRBJ2-3	TGTGCCAGCAGTTTTACAGTCACCACAGATACGCAGTATTTT	CASSFTVTTDTQYF
once	TRBV7-8	TRBD2	TRBJ2-2	TGTGCCAGCAGCTTAGGGGGACTAGCGGTGTCGAACACCGGGGAGCTGTTTTTT	CASSLGGLAVSNTGELFF
NA	TRBV5-4	NA	TRBJ2-3	TGTGCCAGCAGCAGGGACCTGGGACTCACCATCACAGATACGCAGTATTTT	CASSRDLGLTITDTQYF
NA	TRBV28	NA	TRBJ1-2	TGTGCCAGCCGGGTTAACTATGGCTACACCTTC	CASRVNYGYTF
NA	TRBV5-1	TRBD1	TRBJ1-2	TGCGCCAGCAGCCAGGGGGACAGGAGATTTTATGGCTACACCTTC	CASSQGDRRFYGYTF
NA	TRBV28	NA	TRBJ2-1	TGTGCCAGCAGTATAAGCGGTGCCTCCTACAATGAGCAGTTCTTC	CASSISGASYNEQFF
NA	TRBV2	TRBD1	TRBJ1-3	TGTGCCAGCAGGGAGGGGGCGCCCGGAAACACCATATATTTT	CASREGAPGNTIYF
NA	TRBV10-3	TRBD1	TRBJ2-7	TGTGCCATCAGGAAGGGACAGGGACCAACCTACGAGCAGTACTTC	CAIRKGQGPTYEQYF
NA	TRBV5-1	TRBD2	TRBJ2-1	TGCGCCAGCAGCCCAACGGGGGGGACTAGCGTGTGGGTAGTTCAGGATGAGCAGTTCTTC	CASSPTGGTSVWVVQDEQFF
NA	TRBV5-1	TRBD2	TRBJ2-1	TGCGCCAGCAGCTTTGTGTCTAGCGGGGACAATGAGCAGTTCTTC	CASSFVSSGDNEQFF
NA	TRBV5-1	TRBD2	TRBJ2-3	TGCGCCAGCAGCTTGGGTACCGGACTAGCAACAGATACGCAGTATTTT	CASSLGTGLATDTQYF
NA	TRBV28	NA	TRBJ1-5	TGTGCCACCAAGCGGGGGGGAGGGGATAGCAATCAGCCCCAGCATTTT	CATKRGGGDSNQPQHF
NA	TRBV2	NA	TRBJ2-1	TGTGCCAGCAGTGTTACAGGGATGCTCAATGAGCAGTTCTTC	CASSVTGMLNEQFF
NA	TRBV7-2	TRBD2	TRBJ2-7	TGTGCCAGCAGCTTCGGAGCGGGGGCCTACGAGCAGTACTTC	CASSFGAGAYEQYF
NA	TRBV6-5	TRBD1	TRBJ2-1	TGTGCCAGCACCCGGGACAGGGCCAATGAGCAGTTCTTC	CASTRDRANEQFF
NA	TRBV19	TRBD1	TRBJ1-1	TGTGCCAGTAGTATAGTTACAGGGGTTGCTGAAGCTTTCTTT	CASSIVTGVAEAFF
NA	TRBV9	NA	TRBJ2-2	TGTGCCAGCAGCGCCCACCGGGGGACCGGGGAGCTGTTTTTT	CASSAHRGTGELFF
NA	TRBV13	TRBD2	TRBJ2-7	TGTGCCAGCAGCTACCGCGGGAGCTACGAGCAGTACTTC	CASSYRGSYEQYF